These 3 T cell receptor beta chains originate from one sample sequenced in a study of T-cell memory formation after mild COVID-19. MiXCR was run by TCRdb on the 5' RACE reads, yielding one entry per CDR3 protein. This sample carries under 450,000 distinct CDR3 sequences, about 25% of them seen once, and the ten largest clones take about 12%. Sequencing input: PBMCs or a T cell subset sorted from them (not recorded which). All receptors come from an adult woman who had mild COVID-19 (a few samples of this study predate the infection). Cell type and time point are not known.

The CDR3 nucleotides are TGCAGTGCCCAAGATGTGCTAGCCAAAAACATTCAGTACTTC. This codes for CSAQDVLAKNIQYF. The chain is built from TRBV20-1 and TRBJ2-4; D not resolved. Germline CDR1 and CDR2: DFQATT and SNEGSKA (reference sequence). CDR3 size: 14 residues. Trimming stripped 6 bases from V and 0 bases from J, with 12 bases between.

In this sample, this clonotype turned up many times. The rearrangement uses TRBV28 and TRBJ2-3; TRBD1 matches 7 bases. Germline assignment: CDR1 MDHEN and CDR2 SYDVKM. V shed 5 bases and J 6 bases; nucleotides not matched to a gene: 11. The CDR3 extends over 15 amino acids. Here the CDR3 DNA reads TGTGCCAGCAGTCCCCCGGACAGGTTGGTCGATACGCAGTATTTT. Its translation: CASSPPDRLVDTQYF.

This clonotype was detected a few times. The gene calls are TRBV7-8 and TRBJ2-3; the D gene could be TRBD1 or TRBD2 (6 bases each). V lost 8 bases to trimming and J lost 2 bases, with 20 bases between them. Germline CDR1 is SGHVS and CDR2 is FQNEAQ. This CDR3 region has 16 residues. The DNA of the CDR3 is TGTGCCAGCTTCTATTGGGGGGCAGTCAACACAGATACGCAGTATTTT. Its translation: CASFYWGAVNTDTQYF.